The 16 T cell receptor beta chains given below trace back to one sample, sequenced in a study of blood T cell repertoires in COVID-19. Measured with immunoSEQ multiplex PCR; TCRdb has only the in-frame clones, and not every one. The sample has about 140,000 clones; approximately 88% are singletons. The sequenced sample consisted of peripheral blood. Receptor source: a human donor in a cohort sampled during active COVID-19.

The rearrangement uses TRBV9 and TRBJ2-3; tentatively, D is TRBD2 (6 bases). Germline values: CDR1 SGDLS, CDR2 YYNGEE. The CDR3 is 17 residues long. Trimming pared 4 bases from V and 1 base from J, leaving 19 bases between. CDR3 sequence: CASSPQTAGFGTDTQYF. The CDR3 bases are TGTGCCAGCAGCCCCCAGACGGCGGGGTTTGGCACAGATACGCAGTATTTT.

This clone showed up just a few times. This chain uses TRBV10-1 with TRBJ1-5; a weak D match, TRBD1 (6 bases). The CDR3 has 15 residues. Trimming shortened V by 1 base and J by 4 bases, and 11 bases separated the two germline ends. CDR1 is WNHNN, CDR2 SYGVQD, per germline (reference sequence). DNA for the CDR3: TGCGCCAGCAGTGAGTGTGACAGGCGGAATCAGCCCCAGCATTTT. Amino acids: CASSECDRRNQPQHF.

V usage is TRBV7-3 and J usage is TRBJ2-5; possibly TRBD1 for D (5 bases). The germline CDR1 and CDR2 sequences are SGHTA and FQGTGA. Trimming removed 11 bases from V and 4 bases from J, with 14 bases in between. CDR3 length: 12 amino acids. Written as DNA, the CDR3 is TGTGCCCCCCCAAAGGGGTCAGAGACCCAGTACTTC. Encoded protein: CAPPKGSETQYF.

The chain has TRBV5-5 and TRBJ1-2, with D uncertain. Germline-derived CDR1 and CDR2 are SGHKS and YYEKEE (reference sequence). This CDR3 is 12 amino acids long. Trimming left V 4 bases short and J 4 bases short, with 8 bases between. The DNA of the CDR3 is TGTGCCAGCAGCAGCAGGTTCTATGGCTACACCTTC. Amino acid sequence: CASSSRFYGYTF.

The J gene is TRBJ1-3, the V gene TRBV6-5, with D possibly matching TRBD1 (6 bases). This CDR3 comprises 14 residues. The germline CDR1 and CDR2 sequences are MNHEY and SVGAGI. V was pared by 9 bases and J by 0 bases, with 12 bases between. This chain's CDR3 is CASSPQGSGNTIYF. The CDR3 DNA reads as TGTGCCAGTAGCCCACAGGGCTCTGGAAACACCATATATTTT.

This clone was seen once. This chain links TRBV30 with TRBJ2-6, with 8 bases fitting TRBD1. The V gene end was trimmed by 4 bases and the J gene end by 2 bases; junction bases not matched to a gene: 7. The CDR3 totals 16 residues. Germline loops: CDR1 GTSNPN, CDR2 SVGIG (reference sequence). CDR3 DNA: TGTGCCTGGATACCCCGGGACAGGCCTGGGGCCAACGTCCTGACTTTC. Its protein is CAWIPRDRPGANVLTF. The whole variable domain, remainder taken from reference TRBV30 and TRBJ2-6, is SQTIHQWPATLVQPVGSPLSLECTVEGTSNPNLYWYRQAAGRGLQLLFYSVGIGQISSEVPQNLSASRPQDRQFILSSKKLLLSDSGFYLCAWIPRDRPGANVLTFGAGSRLTVL.

The chain uses TRBV4-2 and TRBJ2-2; D is undetermined. The CDR3 length is 14 residues. With 4 bases removed from V and 6 bases from J, the gap between germline ends came to 12 bases. The germline V gene encodes CDR1 LGHNA and CDR2 YNFKEQ. The CDR3 region is CASSLPVRAGELFF. CDR3 DNA sequence: TGTGCCAGCAGCCTTCCCGTCCGGGCCGGGGAGCTGTTTTTT.

The chain has TRBV9 and TRBJ2-7; TRBD2 might be the D (6 bases). The CDR3 consists of 16 residues. Germline CDR1 SGDLS, CDR2 YYNGEE. V shed 0 bases and J shed 6 bases, with 19 bases lying between them. As DNA, the CDR3 is TGTGCCAGCAGCGTAGAGCAGGAGGGGCCCAGCAGCGAGCAGTACTTC. Translated: CASSVEQEGPSSEQYF.

The chain has TRBV5-1 and TRBJ1-1; D remains ambiguous. This CDR3 region has 14 residues. Germline lookup yields CDR1 SGHRS and CDR2 YFSETQ. V dropped 0 bases and J dropped 5 bases, with 11 bases sitting between them. The CDR3: CASSLAGGGTEAFF. The DNA for the CDR3 is TGCGCCAGCAGCTTGGCTGGTGGCGGTACTGAAGCTTTCTTT.

This chain uses TRBV2 with TRBJ1-4; TRBD1 might be the D (6 bases). CDR1 is SNHLY, CDR2 FYNNEI, per germline. Trimming took off 8 bases at V and 5 bases at J, with 15 bases between the two ends. The CDR3 totals 14 residues. This chain's CDR3 is CASQGHPENEKLFF. DNA of the CDR3: TGTGCCAGCCAGGGACACCCGGAGAATGAAAAACTGTTTTTT.

This chain uses TRBV5-1 with TRBJ2-1; TRBD2 aligns across 10 bases. The CDR3 loop spans 18 amino acids. The ends lost 0 bases at V and 4 bases at J; junction bases unmatched: 10. Germline-derived CDR1 and CDR2 are SGHRS and YFSETQ. Here the CDR3 reads CASSLAPLAGGSYNEQFF. The CDR3 DNA is TGCGCCAGCAGCTTGGCCCCCTTAGCGGGGGGCTCTTACAATGAGCAGTTCTTC.

The V gene is TRBV5-4, the J gene TRBJ2-5, with a weak D call TRBD2 (6 bases). The length of the CDR3 is 16 residues. With 0 bases removed from V and 4 bases from J, the gap between germline ends came to 16 bases. Germline CDR1 is SGHNT and CDR2 is YYREEE (reference sequence). For the CDR3, the DNA is TGTGCCAGCAGCTTGGATAAGCGGGCTTTGATAGAGACCCAGTACTTC. Amino acids: CASSLDKRALIETQYF.

The rearrangement links TRBV9 to TRBJ1-2; 8 positions agree with TRBD1. Germline assignment: CDR1 SGDLS and CDR2 YYNGEE. There are 17 residues in the CDR3. The junction had 13 bases not matched to a gene; V was cut back by 2 bases and J by 4 bases. The DNA of the CDR3 is TGTGCCAGCAGCGTCGGGACAGGTCTGAGGGTAACCTATGGCTACACCTTC. Translated: CASSVGTGLRVTYGYTF.

The chain is built from TRBV29-1 and TRBJ1-1; TRBD1 agrees at 9 bases. The CDR3 spans 12 residues. The V and J ends lost 6 bases and 4 bases, in that order; junction bases with no gene match: 3. CDR1 is SQVTM and CDR2 is ANQGSEA in the germline V gene. This CDR3 reads CSVAGQGTEAFF. CDR3 DNA sequence: TGCAGCGTCGCGGGACAGGGCACTGAAGCTTTCTTT.

The genes are TRBV6-2 or TRBV6-3 and TRBJ2-7; D perhaps matches TRBD2 (6 bases). The CDR3 is 14 residues long. Deletions cut 4 bases from V and 4 bases from J, with 14 bases between. The V gene's germline CDR1 is MNHEY and CDR2 SVGEGT. In nucleotides, the CDR3 is TGTGCCAGCAGTTCCGGCAGGGAGGTTTACGAGCAGTACTTC. Translation: CASSSGREVYEQYF.

This rearrangement joins TRBV7-9 to TRBJ1-2; perhaps TRBD1 as D (6 bases). The CDR3 runs to 15 residues. CDR1 and CDR2 from the germline V gene are SEHNR and FQNEAQ (reference sequence). V lost 5 bases and J lost 3, with 16 bases in between. In nucleotides, the CDR3 is TGTGCCAGCAGCCCTAGGGGAGGGGGTTACTATGGCTACACCTTC. It is translated as CASSPRGGGYYGYTF.